The 16 T cell receptor beta chains below all came from one sample that was sequenced in a study of cytomegalovirus exposure and HLA in healthy donors. The primer mix had 60 Vbeta and 13 Jbeta primers. Repertoires were generated with immunoSEQ multiplex PCR, while TCRdb's copy carries only in-frame clones and drops some. The sample contains just over 80,000 clones, around 78% of which appear only once. The sample was PBMCs. These receptors all come from a man aged 18-30 years in good health and CMV-seropositive.

V and J are TRBV28 and TRBJ2-2, with 7 bases fitting TRBD1. Per the germline V gene, CDR1 is MDHEN and CDR2 is SYDVKM. V dropped 7 bases and J dropped 6; count of bases not matched to a gene: 5. The CDR3 length is 13 residues. CDR3 DNA sequence: TGTGCCAGCACGCGACAGGGTTCCGGGGAGCTGTTTTTT. Amino acid sequence: CASTRQGSGELFF.

The chain carries TRBV6-5 and TRBJ1-2; no clear D. Germline loops: CDR1 MNHEY, CDR2 SVGAGI. V was pared by 2 bases and J by 2 bases, with 9 bases between. There are 14 residues in the CDR3. CDR3 coding DNA: TGTGCCAGCAGTTACGGCAGATACAACTATGGCTACACCTTC. It translates to CASSYGRYNYGYTF.

This sequence joins TRBV29-1 and TRBJ2-7, with TRBD1 matching over 7 bases. Germline CDR1 is SQVTM and CDR2 is ANQGSEA. This CDR3 has 12 amino acids. After removal of 6 bases from V and 1 base from J, the junction contained 3 bases not matched to a gene. CDR3 region: CSVGDRSYEQYF. CDR3 in DNA: TGCAGCGTGGGGGACAGATCCTACGAGCAGTACTTC.

The gene calls are TRBV6-5 and TRBJ2-3; D is ambiguous. From germline, CDR1 is MNHEY and CDR2 SVGAGI. The CDR3 has 12 residues. The V gene lost 6 bases and the J gene lost 5 bases, with 9 bases spanning the gap. The CDR3 is CASSLLGDTQYF. The CDR3, as DNA: TGTGCCAGCAGCCTCCTAGGAGATACGCAGTATTTT.

The sample holds one count of this clone. The chain employs TRBV6-1 and TRBJ2-3; D is perhaps TRBD2 (6 bases). V lost 5 bases to trimming and J lost 0 bases, with 9 bases between them. The CDR3 has 14 amino acids. Germline CDR1 is MNHNS and CDR2 is SASEGT. The CDR3 loop reads CASSPGVSTDTQYF. CDR3 in DNA: TGTGCCAGCAGTCCGGGGGTTAGCACAGATACGCAGTATTTT.

The V gene is TRBV7-6, the J gene TRBJ1-1, with D perhaps matching TRBD1 (5 bases). Germline V lookup: CDR1 SGHVS, CDR2 FNYEAQ. The germline V and J ends were trimmed by 1 base and 4 bases, with 13 bases remaining between them. The CDR3 length is 15 residues. The CDR3 nucleotides read TGTGCCAGCAGCTTAGTGCAGGGTCTTGGCACTGAAGCTTTCTTT. It specifies CASSLVQGLGTEAFF.

V usage is TRBV7-9 and J usage is TRBJ1-1; 7 bases are shared with TRBD1. After removal of 1 base from V and 4 bases from J, the junction contained 3 bases not matched to a gene. Germline V lookup: CDR1 SEHNR, CDR2 FQNEAQ (reference sequence). This CDR3 is built from 14 residues. The CDR3 coding sequence is TGTGCCAGCAGCTTAGTAGGGGGCCTCACTGAAGCTTTCTTT. Protein sequence: CASSLVGGLTEAFF.

This clone was recorded only once. The rearrangement links TRBV9 to TRBJ1-4; D remains unclear. In germline, CDR1 is SGDLS, CDR2 YYNGEE. V was trimmed by 2 bases and J by 4 bases, leaving 6 bases between them. The CDR3 is 13 amino acids. This CDR3 is CASSVGNNEKLFF. In nucleotides, the CDR3 is TGTGCCAGCAGCGTCGGGAATAATGAAAAACTGTTTTTT.

The chain couples TRBV6-1 to TRBJ2-3; 11 positions agree with TRBD2. This CDR3 spans 16 amino acids. The J segment lost 2 bases and the V segment lost 4 bases, leaving 5 bases of the junction unmatched. Germline CDR1 is MNHNS and CDR2 is SASEGT. The CDR3 region has the DNA TGTGCCAGCAGTGTGGTACTAGCGGGAGCCACAGATACGCAGTATTTT. Its protein is CASSVVLAGATDTQYF.

The rearrangement joins TRBV6-5 to TRBJ1-5; 8 bases are a match to TRBD1. This CDR3 is 13 amino acids long. CDR1 MNHEY and CDR2 SVGAGI come from the germline V gene. After removal of 8 bases from V and 7 bases from J, the junction contained 7 bases not matched to a gene. The CDR3 DNA is TGTGCCAGCGCAGGACAGGGTACGCAGCCCCAGCATTTT. Its protein product is CASAGQGTQPQHF.

CDR3: CSVGDSEQYF. CDR3 nucleotides: TGCAGCGTTGGGGACAGTGAGCAGTACTTC. The genes are TRBV29-1 and TRBJ2-7; 7 bases agree with TRBD1. The ends lost 4 bases at V and 7 bases at J; junction bases unmatched: 1. Germline values: CDR1 SQVTM, CDR2 ANQGSEA. CDR3 size: 10 residues.

This chain links TRBV23-1 with TRBJ2-3, with TRBD1 identical over 12 bases. TRBV23-1 has ORF status, its function being uncertain. The V segment lost 0 bases and the J segment 3 bases; nucleotides outside the gene matches: 19. The CDR3 has 22 residues. The CDR3 loop reads CASSQSTTGTGGHIHNTDTQYF. The CDR3 DNA sequence: TGCGCCAGCAGTCAATCGACTACCGGGACAGGGGGCCATATTCATAATACAGATACGCAGTATTTT.

This rearrangement joins TRBV14 to TRBJ2-1, with 8 positions matching TRBD2. The CDR3 sequence is 16 residues long. Germline assignment: CDR1 SGHDN and CDR2 FVKESK. The ends lost 4 bases at V and 5 bases at J; junction bases unmatched: 10. This CDR3 is CASSRWEREIDNEQFF. CDR3 DNA sequence: TGTGCCAGCAGCCGCTGGGAGCGGGAGATCGACAATGAGCAGTTCTTC.

The chain uses TRBV5-1 and TRBJ2-5; D possibly corresponds to TRBD1 (5 bases). With 0 bases removed from V and 4 bases from J, the gap between germline ends came to 7 bases. The germline gives CDR1 SGHRS, CDR2 YFSETQ. The CDR3 has 13 amino acids. CDR3 residues: CASSLVGAETQYF. The DNA of the CDR3 is TGCGCCAGCAGCTTGGTAGGGGCAGAGACCCAGTACTTC.

The table lists this clone with a few counts. The genes are TRBV11-2 and TRBJ2-1; 12 bases agree with TRBD2. V trimming: 4 bases; J trimming: 5 bases; junction bases outside the gene matches: 3. Germline V gives CDR1 SGHAT, CDR2 FQNNGV. CDR3 length: 15 amino acids. The CDR3 region is CASSWRLAGDNEQFF. For the CDR3, the DNA is TGTGCCAGCAGCTGGCGACTAGCGGGGGACAATGAGCAGTTCTTC.

This chain's CDR3 is CSARRRVEQFF. In DNA, the CDR3 is TGCAGTGCTAGACGGAGAGTTGAGCAGTTCTTC. The chain couples TRBV20-1 to TRBJ2-1; no clear D gene. V lost 2 bases and J lost 9, with 8 bases in between. The CDR3 loop spans 11 amino acids. Germline lookup yields CDR1 DFQATT and CDR2 SNEGSKA (reference sequence).